One and the same sample provided the 22 T cell receptor beta chains below, sequenced in a study of shared clonotypes between healthy human individuals. Some clones are missing from TCRdb's copy, which holds only in-frame ones; the method was immunoSEQ multiplex PCR. The profile shows some 2.1 million clones, about 95% of them singletons. Material: naive CD4+ T cells sorted from blood. As for subset: CD45RA+ positively selected. The receptors were sampled from a man aged 18 to 30 in good health.

This clone occurred a few times. This CDR3 is also generated by other DNA sequences in the sample. The chain joins TRBV6-5 to TRBJ2-7, with TRBD1 matching over 9 bases. Germline CDR1 MNHEY, CDR2 SVGAGI. Trimming cost V 0 bases and J 3 bases; bases outside gene matches: 0. This CDR3 region has 14 residues. The DNA of the CDR3 is TGTGCCAGCAGTTACTCGGGACAGGGCTACGAGCAGTACTTC. This encodes CASSYSGQGYEQYF.

This rearrangement joins TRBV27 to TRBJ1-1; weak D call: TRBD1 (6 bases). Germline CDR1 is MNHEY and CDR2 is SMNVEV (reference sequence). V was pared by 11 bases and J by 0 bases, with 10 bases between. The CDR3 length is 12 residues. CDR3 nucleotides: TGTGCCGCATGGACAGTGAACACTGAAGCTTTCTTT. It is translated as CAAWTVNTEAFF.

J is TRBJ2-1 and V is TRBV12-5, with TRBD2 matching over 8 bases. Per the germline V gene, CDR1 is LGHNT and CDR2 is FRNRAP. V lost 1 base and J lost 6; bases outside the gene matches: 2. The CDR3 runs to 14 residues. The CDR3 is CASGLGLASNEQFF. CDR3 bases: TGTGCTAGTGGTTTGGGACTAGCGTCCAATGAGCAGTTCTTC. Together with reference TRBV12-5 and TRBJ2-1, the CDR3 gives the full variable domain: DARVTQTPRHKVTEMGQEVTMRCQPILGHNTVFWYRQTMMQGLELLAYFRNRAPLDDSGMPKDRFSAEMPDATLATLKIQPSEPRDSAVYFCASGLGLASNEQFFGPGTRLTVL.

The chain has TRBV19 and TRBJ2-7, with D perhaps given as TRBD1 or TRBD2 (5 bases each). The CDR3 consists of 12 residues. V was pared by 4 bases and J by 3 bases, with 7 bases between. Germline assignment: CDR1 LNHDA and CDR2 SQIVND (reference sequence). The CDR3 DNA reads as TGTGCCAGTAGTAGGGGGAACTACGAGCAGTACTTC. Protein: CASSRGNYEQYF.

Remarks on this clone: The junction departs from germline at one end; a sequencing error may be responsible. The chain uses TRBV7-6 and TRBJ1-2; D remains unclear. The germline CDR1 and CDR2 sequences are SGHVS and FNYEAQ. CDR3 length: 11 residues. This chain's CDR3 is CASSSERTVIF. DNA for the CDR3: TGTGCCAGCAGCTCCGAACGGACCGTAATCTTC.

This rearrangement joins TRBV25-1 to TRBJ2-1; D is possibly TRBD1 (6 bases). The CDR3 sequence is 13 residues long. Deletions cut 8 bases from V and 3 bases from J, with 11 bases between. Germline-derived CDR1 and CDR2 are MGHDK and SYGVNS. For the CDR3, the DNA is TGTGCCAGCCACGAGGACAGCTACAATGAGCAGTTCTTC. Translated, it gives CASHEDSYNEQFF.

This chain uses TRBV11-2 with TRBJ2-7; a weak D match, TRBD2 (6 bases). CDR3 length: 13 residues. With 5 bases removed from V and 4 bases from J, the gap between germline ends came to 12 bases. Per the germline V gene, CDR1 is SGHAT and CDR2 is FQNNGV. The CDR3 is CASSRLGMYEQYF. The CDR3 DNA follows: TGTGCCAGCAGCCGACTAGGGATGTACGAGCAGTACTTC.

The sample holds one count of this clone. The gene calls are TRBV10-3 and TRBJ2-3; D might be TRBD2 (7 bases). Trimming took off 6 bases at V and 1 base at J, with 14 bases between the two ends. Germline V gene sequence: CDR1 ENHRY, CDR2 SYGVKD. The CDR3 length is 15 residues. The CDR3 region has the DNA TGTGCCATCAGCCCTGGGGGGGGCGGCACAGATACGCAGTATTTT. The encoded protein is CAISPGGGGTDTQYF.

This clone has a single count. Other nucleotide sequences in the sample specify the same CDR3. The V gene is TRBV9, the J gene TRBJ1-1; D uncertain. Trimming removed 0 bases from V and 0 bases from J, with 6 bases in between. The CDR3 has 14 amino acids. Germline V gene sequence: CDR1 SGDLS, CDR2 YYNGEE. CDR3 in DNA: TGTGCCAGCAGCGTAGGAGTCCTGAACACTGAAGCTTTCTTT. This translates into CASSVGVLNTEAFF.

This clone has only one observation. The V gene is TRBV27, the J gene TRBJ2-1, with TRBD2 as a possible D gene (5 bases). V lost 2 bases, J lost 5 bases, and 13 bases lay in between. Looked up from germline, CDR1 is MNHEY and CDR2 is SMNVEV (reference sequence). CDR3 size: 15 residues. In nucleotides, the CDR3 is TGTGCCAGCAGTTTAGGGCGGGCCTTTCACAATGAGCAGTTCTTC. Protein sequence: CASSLGRAFHNEQFF.

The gene calls are TRBV5-1 and TRBJ2-7, with 7 bases that match TRBD1. CDR1 SGHRS and CDR2 YFSETQ come from the germline V gene. V gave up 3 bases and J gave up 2 bases; unmatched junction bases: 8. The CDR3 is 15 amino acids. CDR3: CASSSTTGLTYEQYF. DNA for the CDR3: TGCGCCAGCAGCTCCACGACAGGGTTAACCTACGAGCAGTACTTC.

The chain uses TRBV6-4 and TRBJ2-3; possibly TRBD1 for D (6 bases). Germline V lookup: CDR1 MRHNA, CDR2 SNTAGT. The CDR3 is made up of 13 amino acids. Trimming took 3 bases from V and 8 from J, leaving 12 bases between them. The CDR3 sequence: CASSEEQGFTQYF. CDR3 bases: TGTGCCAGCAGTGAAGAACAGGGTTTTACGCAGTATTTT.

The rearrangement joins TRBV28 to TRBJ2-7; 9 nucleotides agree with TRBD1. The CDR3 totals 13 residues. The V gene's germline CDR1 is MDHEN and CDR2 SYDVKM. CDR3 sequence: CASRGDRVHEQYF. CDR3 nucleotide sequence: TGTGCTTCGCGAGGGGACAGGGTCCACGAGCAGTACTTC.

Regarding this clone: This specimen includes other DNA sequences encoding the same CDR3. The chain joins TRBV30 to TRBJ2-6, with a possible D match to TRBD2 (5 bases). V shed 2 bases and J shed 1 base, with 9 bases lying between them. The V gene's germline CDR1 is GTSNPN and CDR2 SVGIG (reference sequence). The CDR3 length is 15 residues. This CDR3 is CAWSRGGSGANVLTF. CDR3 DNA: TGTGCCTGGAGTCGGGGTGGGTCTGGGGCCAACGTCCTGACTTTC.

The chain joins TRBV4-1 to TRBJ1-4; no firm D call. Per the germline V gene, CDR1 is MGHRA and CDR2 is YSYEKL. The V end was cut by 4 bases, the J end by 5 bases, with 14 bases between. The CDR3 is 15 amino acids. CDR3 sequence reads: CASSLQFDGNEKLFF. DNA of the CDR3: TGCGCCAGCAGCCTTCAATTCGATGGCAATGAAAAACTGTTTTTT.

This chain connects TRBV15 to TRBJ2-7; D may match TRBD1 or TRBD2 (5 bases each). The CDR3 length is 15 residues. Trimming cost V 0 bases and J 5 bases, with 14 bases left between them. Germline CDR1 reads LNHNV; CDR2 reads YYDKDF (reference sequence). The CDR3 here is CATSRDPGPADEQYF. CDR3 bases: TGTGCCACCAGCAGAGATCCGGGACCGGCCGACGAGCAGTACTTC.

The chain links TRBV27 to TRBJ2-1; no definite D call. Germline V gene lookup returns CDR1 MNHEY and CDR2 SMNVEV (reference sequence). Trimming stripped 6 bases from V and 0 bases from J, with 18 bases between. CDR3 length: 17 residues. CDR3 in DNA: TGTGCCAGCAGCCTCACCTCACCATCCCTCTCCTACAATGAGCAGTTCTTC. Its protein is CASSLTSPSLSYNEQFF.

This chain joins TRBV5-1 and TRBJ1-1, with TRBD1 matching 10 bases. The CDR3 has 15 amino acids. J lost 3 bases, V lost 7 bases, and 9 bases had no gene match. Germline CDR1 reads SGHRS; CDR2 reads YFSETQ. CDR3 bases: TGCGCCAGCGGAATTAGACAGGGGGCGGACACTGAAGCTTTCTTT. It encodes CASGIRQGADTEAFF.

As concerns this clone: Given a much more abundant clone one base away, this may be a read error. The chain joins TRBV7-6 to TRBJ2-7; a weak D match, TRBD1 (6 bases). Germline CDR1 SGHVS, CDR2 FNYEAQ. This CDR3 spans 14 amino acids. CDR3 DNA sequence: TGTGCCGGCAGCTTAGCCGCCAGGGGCTGGGAGCAGTACTTC. This sequence encodes CAGSLAARGWEQYF.

The rearrangement joins TRBV9 to TRBJ2-7, with unresolved D. This CDR3 has 16 residues. V lost 0 bases and J 2 bases, leaving 15 bases between the germline ends. The germline V gene encodes CDR1 SGDLS and CDR2 YYNGEE. The CDR3 DNA reads as TGTGCCAGCAGCGTAGAGATCACGGCAGAACCCTACGAGCAGTACTTC. Protein: CASSVEITAEPYEQYF.

J is TRBJ1-6 and V is TRBV10-2; tentative D call: TRBD1 (5 bases). V was cut by 3 bases and J by 4 bases, with 19 bases left in between. Looked up from germline, CDR1 is WSHSY and CDR2 is SAAADI. This CDR3 has 18 residues. The CDR3 here is CASSDFPLNEGYNSPLHF. The CDR3 DNA reads as TGCGCCAGCAGTGATTTCCCCCTTAACGAGGGGTATAATTCACCCCTCCACTTT.

The V call is TRBV9, the J call TRBJ2-1; the match to TRBD2 covers 8 bases. Germline lookup yields CDR1 SGDLS and CDR2 YYNGEE. The CDR3 extends over 15 amino acids. J lost 7 bases, V lost 0 bases, and 6 bases had no gene match. This CDR3 reads CASSVEAGVLNEQFF. DNA of the CDR3: TGTGCCAGCAGCGTAGAAGCGGGAGTGTTAAATGAGCAGTTCTTC.